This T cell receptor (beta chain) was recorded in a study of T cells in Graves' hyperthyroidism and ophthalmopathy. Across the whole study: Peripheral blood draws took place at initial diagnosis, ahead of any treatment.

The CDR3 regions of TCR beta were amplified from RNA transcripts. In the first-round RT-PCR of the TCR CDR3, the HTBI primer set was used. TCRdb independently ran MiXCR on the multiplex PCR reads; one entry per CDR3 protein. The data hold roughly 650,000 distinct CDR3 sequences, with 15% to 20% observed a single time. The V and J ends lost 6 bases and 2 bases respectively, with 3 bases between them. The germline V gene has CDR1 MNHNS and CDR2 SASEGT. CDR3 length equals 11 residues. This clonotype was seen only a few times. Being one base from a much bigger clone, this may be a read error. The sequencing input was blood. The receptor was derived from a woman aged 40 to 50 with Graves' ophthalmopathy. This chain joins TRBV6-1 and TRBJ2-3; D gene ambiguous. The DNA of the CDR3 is TGTGCCAGCAGGCACACAGATACGCAGTATTTT. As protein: CASRHTDTQYF.